Presented here are 9 T cell receptor beta chains from one specimen sequenced in a study of T cell responses to AZD1222 COVID-19 vaccine. Clones were sequenced by immunoSEQ multiplex PCR, and TCRdb holds only the in-frame ones, with some missing. The sample lists 85,000 to 95,000 clones, around 89% occurring once. Specimen: peripheral blood, collected on day 0 of AZD1222 vaccination. These receptors originate from an adult in good health.

This clone was found once. The CDR3 is CASGLFLADGYTF. In nucleotides, the CDR3 is TGTGCTAGTGGTTTGTTTTTGGCAGACGGCTACACCTTC. The chain is built from TRBV12-5 and TRBJ1-2; D call uncertain. Trimming shortened V by 2 bases and J by 8 bases, and 12 bases separated the two germline ends. Germline V gives CDR1 LGHNT, CDR2 FRNRAP. The CDR3 loop spans 13 amino acids.

The rearrangement links TRBV6-1 to TRBJ1-3; D unclear. Germline V gene sequence: CDR1 MNHNS, CDR2 SASEGT. The ends were cut back, 1 base at V and 4 bases at J, with 5 bases in the middle. The CDR3 runs to 13 residues. The CDR3 here is CASSEEPGNTIYF. The CDR3 DNA reads TGTGCCAGCAGTGAAGAGCCCGGAAACACCATATATTTT.

The CDR3 loop is CASSSQVTGNTIYF. The CDR3 bases are TGTGCCAGCAGCTCCCAAGTAACTGGAAACACCATATATTTT. The rearrangement links TRBV7-2 to TRBJ1-3, with D unclear. V dropped 4 bases and J dropped 2 bases, with 9 bases sitting between them. The CDR3 consists of 14 residues. Germline V gene lookup returns CDR1 SGHTA and CDR2 FQGNSA.

The chain combines TRBV4-1 with TRBJ2-2; TRBD1 might be the D (6 bases). Germline CDR1 reads MGHRA; CDR2 reads YSYEKL. V lost 0 bases, J lost 5 bases, and 22 bases lay in between. The length of the CDR3 is 19 residues. The CDR3: CASSQDRAFRGKGTGELFF. CDR3 bases: TGCGCCAGCAGCCAAGATCGCGCTTTCAGGGGCAAAGGGACCGGGGAGCTGTTTTTT.

This clone has a single count. The J gene is TRBJ2-3, the V gene TRBV12-3 or TRBV12-4; D is undetermined. Trimming removed 5 bases at V and 2 bases at J, with 8 bases between. CDR3 length: 13 residues. CDR3 coding DNA: TGTGCCAGCAGTGGCACAAACACAGATACGCAGTATTTT. It specifies CASSGTNTDTQYF.

The CDR3 region has the DNA TGTGCCAGCAGCCAAGACGATTCCGGGGAGCTGTTTTTT. This encodes CASSQDDSGELFF. This rearrangement joins TRBV4-2 to TRBJ2-2; D unresolved. Germline loops: CDR1 LGHNA, CDR2 YNFKEQ. This CDR3 comprises 13 residues. V was cut by 0 bases and J by 6 bases, with 5 bases left in between.

The chain links TRBV4-3 to TRBJ1-2; 8 nucleotides agree with TRBD1. The germline V gene encodes CDR1 LGHNA and CDR2 YSLEER. The junction had 12 bases not matched to a gene; V was cut back by 5 bases and J by 7 bases. The CDR3 spans 15 residues. In DNA, the CDR3 is TGCGCCAGCAGCTCATTCGGACAGGGAGGTTTTGGCTACACCTTC. This sequence encodes CASSSFGQGGFGYTF.

The chain joins TRBV3-1 (or the pseudogene TRBV3-2) to TRBJ2-2; D is undetermined. This CDR3 is 14 amino acids long. CDR1 is LGHDT, CDR2 YNNKEL, per germline (reference sequence). The V gene lost 1 base and the J gene lost 5 bases, with 8 bases spanning the gap. The CDR3 DNA sequence: TGTGCCAGCAGCCAAGTGGGCCCGACCGGGGAGCTGTTTTTT. Its translation is CASSQVGPTGELFF.

The chain carries TRBV18 and TRBJ2-7; D call uncertain. This CDR3 contains 14 residues. V lost 0 bases to trimming and J lost 1 base, with 7 bases between them. Germline V gives CDR1 KGHSH, CDR2 LQKENI. This chain's CDR3 is CASSPPRPSYEQYF. The DNA for the CDR3 is TGTGCCAGCTCACCACCCAGGCCATCCTACGAGCAGTACTTC.